The entry below gives a single T cell receptor (beta chain) sequence along with its context. Individuals aged about 18 to 95 years were recruited from around 22 US areas. Categorization into cohorts depended on clinical history that participants reported. These data come from a study of blood T cell repertoires in COVID-19. At the level of the study: Sites across the United States, Italy and Spain contributed samples from acute and convalescent COVID-19. Sources were T cells, B-cell-depleted T cells, or PBMCs; the material itself was cDNA or gDNA.

Here immunoSEQ multiplex PCR was the method, and the copy in TCRdb shows in-frame clones only, minus some. The table includes fewer than 350,000 clones, about nine tenths detected once. Trimming took 0 bases from V and 1 from J; bases not matched to a gene: 4. The CDR3 is made up of 16 amino acids. CDR1 LNHNV and CDR2 YYDKDF come from the germline V gene (reference sequence). The receptor comes from a woman aged 25 to 39 with acute COVID-19. V is TRBV15 and J is TRBJ2-3; 7 bases align to TRBD2. The sequencing input was PBMCs or T cells enriched from blood (not recorded which). CDR3 nucleotide sequence: TGTGCCACCAGCAGAGACTCAACTAGCGGCACAGATACGCAGTATTTT. Its protein product is CATSRDSTSGTDTQYF. Filled out from reference TRBV15 and TRBJ2-3, the complete variable domain reads DAMVIQNPRYQVTQFGKPVTLSCSQTLNHNVMYWYQQKSSQAPKLLFHYYDKDFNNEADTPDNFQSRRPNTSFCFLDIRSPGLGDTAMYLCATSRDSTSGTDTQYFGPGTRLTVL.